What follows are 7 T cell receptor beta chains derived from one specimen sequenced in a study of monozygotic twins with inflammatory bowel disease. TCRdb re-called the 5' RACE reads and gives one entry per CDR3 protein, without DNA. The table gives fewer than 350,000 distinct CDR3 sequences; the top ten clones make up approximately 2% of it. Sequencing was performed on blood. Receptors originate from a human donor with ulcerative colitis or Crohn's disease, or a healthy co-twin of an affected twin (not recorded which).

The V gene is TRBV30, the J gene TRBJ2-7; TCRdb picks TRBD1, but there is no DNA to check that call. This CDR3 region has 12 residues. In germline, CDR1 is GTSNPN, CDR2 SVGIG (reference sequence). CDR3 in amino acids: CAWAGGNYEQYF.

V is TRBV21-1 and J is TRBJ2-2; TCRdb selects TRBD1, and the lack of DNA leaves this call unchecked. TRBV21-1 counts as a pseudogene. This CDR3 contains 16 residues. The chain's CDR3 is CASSRAETGVTGELFF.

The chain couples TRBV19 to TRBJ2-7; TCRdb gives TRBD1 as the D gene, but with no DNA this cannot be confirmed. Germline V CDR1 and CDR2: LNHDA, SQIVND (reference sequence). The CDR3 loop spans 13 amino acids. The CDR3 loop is CASSIGTGDEQYF. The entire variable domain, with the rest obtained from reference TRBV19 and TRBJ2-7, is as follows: DGGITQSPKYLFRKEGQNVTLSCEQNLNHDAMYWYRQDPGQGLRLIYYSQIVNDFQKGDIAEGYSVSREKKESFPLTVTSAQKNPTAFYLCASSIGTGDEQYFGPGTRLTVT.

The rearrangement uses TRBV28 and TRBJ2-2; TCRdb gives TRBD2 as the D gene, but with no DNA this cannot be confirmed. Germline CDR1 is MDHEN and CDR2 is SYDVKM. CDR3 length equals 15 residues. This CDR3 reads CASSLSLADTGELFF. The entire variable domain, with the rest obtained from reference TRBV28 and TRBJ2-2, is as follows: DVKVTQSSRYLVKRTGEKVFLECVQDMDHENMFWYRQDPGLGLRLIYFSYDVKMKEKGDIPEGYSVSREKKERFSLILESASTNQTSMYLCASSLSLADTGELFFGEGSRLTVL.

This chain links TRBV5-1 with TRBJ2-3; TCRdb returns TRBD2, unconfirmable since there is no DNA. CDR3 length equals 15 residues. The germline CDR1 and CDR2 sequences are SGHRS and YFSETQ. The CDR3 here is CASSFIAGLTDTQYF.

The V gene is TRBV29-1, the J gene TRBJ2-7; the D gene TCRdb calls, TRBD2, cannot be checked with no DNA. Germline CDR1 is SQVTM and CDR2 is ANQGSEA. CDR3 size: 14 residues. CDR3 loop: CSVRSGGSSYEQYF.

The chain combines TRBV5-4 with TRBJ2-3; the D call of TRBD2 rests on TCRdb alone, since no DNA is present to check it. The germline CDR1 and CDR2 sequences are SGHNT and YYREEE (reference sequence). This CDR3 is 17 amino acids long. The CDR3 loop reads CASSLGTSGSGTDTQYF.